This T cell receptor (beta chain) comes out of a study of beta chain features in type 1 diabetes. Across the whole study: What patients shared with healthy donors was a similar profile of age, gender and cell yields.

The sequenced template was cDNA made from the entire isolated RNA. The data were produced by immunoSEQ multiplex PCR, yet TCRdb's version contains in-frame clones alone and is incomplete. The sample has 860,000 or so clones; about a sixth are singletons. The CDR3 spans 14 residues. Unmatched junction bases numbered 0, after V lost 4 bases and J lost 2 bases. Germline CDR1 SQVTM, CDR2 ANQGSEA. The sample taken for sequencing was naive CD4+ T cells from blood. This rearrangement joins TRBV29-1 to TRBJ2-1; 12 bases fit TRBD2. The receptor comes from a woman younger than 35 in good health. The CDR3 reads CSVGTSGTYNEQFF. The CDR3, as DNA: TGCAGCGTTGGGACTAGCGGGACCTACAATGAGCAGTTCTTC.